This T cell receptor beta chain is from a study of T cell responses to AZD1222 COVID-19 vaccine. Overall study findings and caveats: Most donors were white British, females outnumbered males, and clonal diversity was possibly underestimated.

To note about this clone: The antigen is undetermined.

The ends were cut back, 0 bases at V and 2 bases at J, with 8 bases in the middle. Germline V CDR1 and CDR2: SGHRS, YFSETQ. CDR3 length: 14 residues. Generated by immunoSEQ multiplex PCR, the TCRdb table keeps only in-frame clones and is missing some. The sample includes 70,000 to 90,000 clones, 90% of them seen just once. Sequenced material: peripheral blood, taken on day 0 of AZD1222 vaccination. The receptor was derived from an adult in good health. The chain carries TRBV5-1 and TRBJ1-2, with D unresolved. CDR3 DNA sequence: TGCGCCAGCAGCTTGGGTACAGCAAACTATGGCTACACCTTC. Protein sequence: CASSLGTANYGYTF.